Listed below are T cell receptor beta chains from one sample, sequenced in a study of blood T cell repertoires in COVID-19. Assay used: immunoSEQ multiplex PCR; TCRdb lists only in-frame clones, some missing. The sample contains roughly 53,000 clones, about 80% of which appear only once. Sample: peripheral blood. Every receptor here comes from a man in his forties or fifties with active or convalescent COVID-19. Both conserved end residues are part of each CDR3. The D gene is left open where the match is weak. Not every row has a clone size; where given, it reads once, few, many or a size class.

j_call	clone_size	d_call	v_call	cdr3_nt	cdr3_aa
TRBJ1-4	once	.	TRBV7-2	TGTGCCAGCAGCCCCAGGGGAGCAAGGGAAAAACTGTTTTTT	CASSPRGAREKLFF
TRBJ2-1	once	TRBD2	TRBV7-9	TGTGCCAGCAGCTTAGGACTAGCGGGAGCGTTCTTC	CASSLGLAGAFF
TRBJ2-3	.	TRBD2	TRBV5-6	TGTGCCAGCAGCCTGCGGGGGGGCTTTAGCACAGATACGCAGTATTTT	CASSLRGGFSTDTQYF
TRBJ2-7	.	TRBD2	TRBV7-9	TGTGCCAGCAGCCTGACTAGCGGGGCCACGCCCGAGCAGTACTTC	CASSLTSGATPEQYF
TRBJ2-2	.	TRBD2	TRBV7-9	TGTGCCAGCAGCTCCCTAGCGGGAGTTCTTTTCGGGGAGCTGTTTTTT	CASSSLAGVLFGELFF
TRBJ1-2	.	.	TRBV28	TGTGCCAGCAGTTTTCCTCTTTCCTATGGCTACACCTTC	CASSFPLSYGYTF
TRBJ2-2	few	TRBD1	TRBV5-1	TGCGCCAGCAGCTTAGGACAGGGGGCAAACACCGGGGAGCTGTTTTTT	CASSLGQGANTGELFF
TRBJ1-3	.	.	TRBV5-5	TGTGCCAGCAGCTTGGCCGGAGGCGTCTCTGGAAACACCATATATTTT	CASSLAGGVSGNTIYF
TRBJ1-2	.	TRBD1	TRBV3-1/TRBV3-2	TGTGCCAGCAGCCAAGGACAGGGAGTCTATGGCTACACCTTC	CASSQGQGVYGYTF
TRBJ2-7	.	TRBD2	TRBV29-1	TGCAGCGTTGGGCGGGAGGGCTACGAGCAGTACTTC	CSVGREGYEQYF
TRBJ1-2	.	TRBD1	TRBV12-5	TGTGCTAGTGGTTCGACAGGGGATCGGGACTATGGCTACACCTTC	CASGSTGDRDYGYTF
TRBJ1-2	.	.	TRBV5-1	TGCGCCAGCAGCATACAGGGAGGGTATGGCTACACCTTC	CASSIQGGYGYTF
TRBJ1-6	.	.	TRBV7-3	TGTGCCAGCAGCTTCGGACAGCATAATTCACCCCTCCACTTT	CASSFGQHNSPLHF
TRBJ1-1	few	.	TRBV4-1	TGCGCCAGCAGCCAAGACGTGAACAGGCCAGACACTGAAGCTTTCTTT	CASSQDVNRPDTEAFF
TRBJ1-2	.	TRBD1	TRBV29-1	TGCAGCGTAGGGACAGAGAGAAACTATGGCTACACCTTC	CSVGTERNYGYTF
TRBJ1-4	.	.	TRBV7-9	TGTGCCAGCAGCATCACAGGGAACCCTAATGAAAAACTGTTTTTT	CASSITGNPNEKLFF
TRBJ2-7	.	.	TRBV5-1	TGCGCCAGCAGCTTGGAGGGAGGCGAGACTTACGAGCAGTACTTC	CASSLEGGETYEQYF
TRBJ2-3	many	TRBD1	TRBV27	TGTGCCAGCAGCCCGACAGGGGGAAGCACAGATACGCAGTATTTT	CASSPTGGSTDTQYF
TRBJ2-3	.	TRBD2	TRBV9	TGTGCCAGCAGCGTTAGCGGGAGTCTGTTAGATACGCAGTATTTT	CASSVSGSLLDTQYF
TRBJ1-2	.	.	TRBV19	TGTGCCAGTAGTATTGAGACAGGACTCCCTTATGGCTACACCTTC	CASSIETGLPYGYTF
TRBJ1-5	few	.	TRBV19	TGTGCCAGTAGTATGCAGAGCAATCAGCCCCAGCATTTT	CASSMQSNQPQHF
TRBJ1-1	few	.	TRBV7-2	TGTGCCAGCAGCCCACCCTCGGACGGGGAGACTGAAGCTTTCTTT	CASSPPSDGETEAFF
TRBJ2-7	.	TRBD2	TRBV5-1	TGCGCCAGCAGCTCGCTAGCGGGACCTTACGAGCAGTACTTC	CASSSLAGPYEQYF
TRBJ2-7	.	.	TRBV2	TGTGCCAGCTACTCGGGCGAGCAGTACTTC	CASYSGEQYF
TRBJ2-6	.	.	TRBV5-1	TGCGCCAGCCGACAGGCGCTTGGGGCCAACGTCCTGACTTTC	CASRQALGANVLTF
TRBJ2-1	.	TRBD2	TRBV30	TGTGCTGTGACTAGCGGGGATGAGCAGTTCTTC	CAVTSGDEQFF
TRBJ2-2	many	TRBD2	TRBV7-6	TGTGCCAGCAGCTTAGAGGGGACTAGCCCCGGGGAGCTGTTTTTT	CASSLEGTSPGELFF
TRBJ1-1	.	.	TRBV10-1	TGCGCCAGCAGCCTCGACAGCACCATGAACACTGAAGCTTTCTTT	CASSLDSTMNTEAFF
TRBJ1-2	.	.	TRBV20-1	TGCAGTGCTAGTACCCTAGGCCATAGCTATGGCTACACCTTC	CSASTLGHSYGYTF
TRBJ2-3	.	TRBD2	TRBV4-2	TGTGCCAGCAGCCAAGGACTAGCGGGGGGGCCCACAGATACGCAGTATTTT	CASSQGLAGGPTDTQYF
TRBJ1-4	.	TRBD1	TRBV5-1	TGCGCCAGCAGCCGTACAGGGGGCGCGTGGAGTGAAAAACTGTTTTTT	CASSRTGGAWSEKLFF
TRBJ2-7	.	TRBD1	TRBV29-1	TGCAGCGCCACGACAGGGGGCCTCGAGCAGTACTTC	CSATTGGLEQYF
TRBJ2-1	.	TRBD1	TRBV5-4	TGTGCCAGCAGCCAGGACAGGGTAACAAATGAGCAGTTCTTC	CASSQDRVTNEQFF
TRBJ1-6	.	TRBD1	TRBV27	TGTGCCAGCAGTTTACGGACAGGGGTGTATTCACCCCTCCACTTT	CASSLRTGVYSPLHF
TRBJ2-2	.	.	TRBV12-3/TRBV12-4	TGTGCCAGCACCACCAGGGGCACCGGGGAGCTGTTTTTT	CASTTRGTGELFF
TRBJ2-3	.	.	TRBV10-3	TGTGCCATATCGCCGGGACATCCCACAGATACGCAGTATTTT	CAISPGHPTDTQYF
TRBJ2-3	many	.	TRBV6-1	TGTGCCAGCAGTGAGACGACAGGAGATACGCAGTATTTT	CASSETTGDTQYF
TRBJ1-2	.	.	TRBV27	TGTGCCAGCAGTTACCGGGGTCCCGATGGCTACACCTTC	CASSYRGPDGYTF
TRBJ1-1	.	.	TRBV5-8	TGTGCCAGCAGCTTGGGGCCGAACACTGAAGCTTTCTTT	CASSLGPNTEAFF
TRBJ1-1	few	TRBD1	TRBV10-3	TGTGCCATCAGTAAGAGGGGGACAGGGGGCAACACTGAAGCTTTCTTT	CAISKRGTGGNTEAFF
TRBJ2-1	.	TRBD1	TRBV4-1	TGCGCCAGCAGCCAAGACCCGGGACAGGGGTTCAATGAGCAGTTCTTC	CASSQDPGQGFNEQFF
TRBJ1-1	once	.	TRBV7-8	TGTGCCAGCAGCCCGGTGGACAGATTGAACACTGAAGCTTTCTTT	CASSPVDRLNTEAFF
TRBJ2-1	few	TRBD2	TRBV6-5	TGTGCCAGCAGTTCCCCTAGCGGGCACAATGAGCAGTTCTTC	CASSSPSGHNEQFF
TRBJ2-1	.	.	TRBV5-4	TGTGCCAGCAGCTTACACGGGAGAGGAACCAATGAGCAGTTCTTC	CASSLHGRGTNEQFF
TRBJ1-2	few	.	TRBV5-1	TGCGCCAGCAGCAGGGGCCAGCCGGAGTGGGGCTACACCTTC	CASSRGQPEWGYTF
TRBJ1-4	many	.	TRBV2	TGTGCCAGCAGTGCCGAAGCGAATGAAAAACTGTTTTTT	CASSAEANEKLFF
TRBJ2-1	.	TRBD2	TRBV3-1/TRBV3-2	TGTGCCAGCAGCCTTGAGACTAGCGGGAGGGGGTACTACAATGAGCAGTTCTTC	CASSLETSGRGYYNEQFF
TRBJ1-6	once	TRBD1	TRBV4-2	TGTGCCAGCAGCCAAATGGACAGGGATAATTCACCCCTCCACTTT	CASSQMDRDNSPLHF
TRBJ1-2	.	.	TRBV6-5	TGTGCCAGCAGTCGTCCCGGGGTAGGCGGCTACACCTTC	CASSRPGVGGYTF